Described below is a single T cell receptor (beta chain) sequence and its context. Study members were between 18 and 89 years old and lived in 24 US regions. People in the exposed group encountered a COVID-19 case within 2 weeks before entering the study. This entry is derived from a study of blood T cell repertoires in COVID-19. The data were produced by immunoSEQ multiplex PCR, yet TCRdb's version contains in-frame clones alone and is incomplete. The data hold approximately 310,000 clones, with approximately 81% observed a single time. The sequencing sample was made of PBMCs or T cells enriched from blood (not recorded which). The origin of this receptor is a woman aged 30 to 39 who had been exposed to COVID-19.

The CDR3 protein is CASSRSQVNTEAFF. The CDR3 DNA sequence: TGTGCCAGCAGCCGCTCGCAGGTGAACACTGAAGCTTTCTTT. The genes are TRBV4-2 and TRBJ1-1; D not resolved. Trimming took off 4 bases at V and 0 bases at J, with 9 bases between the two ends. There are 14 residues in the CDR3. Germline lookup yields CDR1 LGHNA and CDR2 YNFKEQ.